One sample yielded the 5 T cell receptor beta chains listed below, sequenced in a study of T cell clonotyping in hematopoietic cell transplantation. Method: immunoSEQ multiplex PCR; TCRdb's copy keeps in-frame clones and lacks some. The data show roughly 15,000 clones, roughly 90% seen once. The specimen was peripheral blood mononuclear cells. All receptors come from a man aged 45-65 years in good health. Some clones in this sample may be carry-over from other donors' samples.

This chain connects TRBV5-4 to TRBJ1-2, with D perhaps matching TRBD1 (6 bases). V was pared by 3 bases and J by 8 bases, with 20 bases between. The CDR3 covers 15 residues. The germline gives CDR1 SGHNT, CDR2 YYREEE (reference sequence). The chain's CDR3 is CASSSLGGGQGGYTF. The CDR3 region has the DNA TGTGCCAGCAGCTCCCTTGGCGGGGGCCAAGGGGGCTACACCTTC.

The gene calls are TRBV4-3 and TRBJ1-1, with D unclear. V was shortened by 2 bases and J by 3 bases, with 13 bases between the two germline ends. The germline V gene encodes CDR1 LGHNA and CDR2 YSLEER. The CDR3 sequence is 15 residues long. DNA for the CDR3: TGCGCCAGCAGCCAACAAATCGGGTCGTACACTGAAGCTTTCTTT. This codes for CASSQQIGSYTEAFF.

This chain links TRBV5-1 with TRBJ2-7; D unresolved. The length of the CDR3 is 14 residues. Trimming left V 3 bases short and J 3 bases short, with 13 bases between. The germline gives CDR1 SGHRS, CDR2 YFSETQ. The CDR3 sequence: CASSSNPGSYEQYF. CDR3 in DNA: TGCGCCAGCAGCTCTAACCCTGGCAGCTACGAGCAGTACTTC.

The chain employs TRBV10-3 and TRBJ2-7; no clear D. The CDR3 has 11 amino acids. Germline values: CDR1 ENHRY, CDR2 SYGVKD. V lost 3 bases and J lost 7, with 7 bases in between. CDR3 nucleotide sequence: TGTGCCATCAGTGAATATGGGGAGCAGTACTTC. It yields the protein CAISEYGEQYF.

The chain recombines TRBV19 with TRBJ1-2; 7 bases match TRBD1. From germline, CDR1 is LNHDA and CDR2 SQIVND (reference sequence). The V gene end was trimmed by 6 bases and the J gene end by 4 bases; junction bases not matched to a gene: 11. The CDR3 runs 15 residues. CDR3 amino acids: CASRDRVGGRYGYTF. Here the CDR3 DNA reads TGTGCCAGTAGAGACAGGGTCGGCGGCCGCTATGGCTACACCTTC.